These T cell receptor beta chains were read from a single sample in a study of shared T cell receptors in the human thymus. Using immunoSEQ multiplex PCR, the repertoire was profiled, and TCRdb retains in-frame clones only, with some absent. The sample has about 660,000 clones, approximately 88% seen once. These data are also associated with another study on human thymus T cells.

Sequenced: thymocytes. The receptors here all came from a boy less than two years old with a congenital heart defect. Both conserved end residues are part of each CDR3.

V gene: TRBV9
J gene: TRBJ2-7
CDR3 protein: CASSDDKNRYEQYF

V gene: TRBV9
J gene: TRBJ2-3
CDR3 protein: CASSVLPGLSTDTQYF

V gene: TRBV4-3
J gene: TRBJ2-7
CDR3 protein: CASSQDNGLAGANSSYEQYF

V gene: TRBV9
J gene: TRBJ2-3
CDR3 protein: CASSVEGRMGGRLADTQYF

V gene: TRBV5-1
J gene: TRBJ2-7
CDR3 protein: CASRPGASGGSLYEQYF

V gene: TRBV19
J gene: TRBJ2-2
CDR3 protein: CASTPGQGANTGELFF

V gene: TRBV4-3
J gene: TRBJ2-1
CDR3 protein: CASSHNQVPLAGGCFNEQFF

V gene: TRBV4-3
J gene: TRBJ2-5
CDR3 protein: CASSQEMVASGRGGETQYF

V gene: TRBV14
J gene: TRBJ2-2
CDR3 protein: CASSQGWGNRERGVVPPGELFF

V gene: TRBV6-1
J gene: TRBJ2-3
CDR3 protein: CASSAQTSSSTDTQYF

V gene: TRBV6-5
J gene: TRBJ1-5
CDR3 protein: CASSYSGGSAPQHF

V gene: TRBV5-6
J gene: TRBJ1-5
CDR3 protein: CASSLSRGGQGARQPQHF

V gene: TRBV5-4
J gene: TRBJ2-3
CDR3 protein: CASSLLASSTDTQYF

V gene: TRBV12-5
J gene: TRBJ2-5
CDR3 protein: CASGLVELAGATPETQYF

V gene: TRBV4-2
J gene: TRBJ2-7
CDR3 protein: CASSQTNRGPYEQYF

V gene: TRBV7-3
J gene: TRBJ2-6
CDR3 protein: CASSSKANVLTF

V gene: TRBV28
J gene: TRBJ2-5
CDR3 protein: CASSFPGLAGAETQYF

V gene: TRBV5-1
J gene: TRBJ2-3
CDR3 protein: CASSLWSGGGTDTQYF

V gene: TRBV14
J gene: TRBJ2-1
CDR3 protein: CASSQLAGSYNEQFF

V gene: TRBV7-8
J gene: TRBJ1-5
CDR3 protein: CASSPKPGPGTRNQPQHF

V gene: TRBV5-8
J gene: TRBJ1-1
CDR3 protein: CASSTGQNLNTEAFF

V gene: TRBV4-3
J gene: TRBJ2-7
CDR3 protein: CASSPGETSGNRQYF

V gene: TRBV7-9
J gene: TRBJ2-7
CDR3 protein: CASSLSALGYEQYF

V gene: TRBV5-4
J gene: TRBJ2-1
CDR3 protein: CASSLAGSRDEQFF

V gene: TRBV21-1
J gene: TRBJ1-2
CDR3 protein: CASSKRGAGRGIYGYTF

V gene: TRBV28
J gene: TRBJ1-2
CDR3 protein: CASSLTPRTGVYGYTF

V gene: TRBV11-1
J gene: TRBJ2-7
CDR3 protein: CASSPTGQVWEQYF

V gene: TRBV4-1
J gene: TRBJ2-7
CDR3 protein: CASSHNGTHYEQYF

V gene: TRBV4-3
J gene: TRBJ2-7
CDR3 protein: CASSLREGGGPYEQYF

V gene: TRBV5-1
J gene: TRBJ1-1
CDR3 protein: CASSLGGQNTEAFF

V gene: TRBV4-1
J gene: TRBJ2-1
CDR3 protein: CASSQLVGRTTYNEQFF

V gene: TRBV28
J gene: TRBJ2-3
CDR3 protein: CASPPKSTRDTDTQYF

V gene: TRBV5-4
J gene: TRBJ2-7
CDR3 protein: CASSLWIGTQKDEQYF

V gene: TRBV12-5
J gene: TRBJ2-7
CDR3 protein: CASGLPAGGTYEQYF

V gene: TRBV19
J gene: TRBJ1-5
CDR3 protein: CASSRDREGNQPQHF

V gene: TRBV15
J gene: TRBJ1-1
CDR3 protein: CATSSFQVNTEAFF

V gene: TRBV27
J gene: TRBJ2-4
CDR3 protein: CASSSDRGPFLAKNIQYF

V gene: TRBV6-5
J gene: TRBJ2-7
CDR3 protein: CASSSPGQGSSYEQYF

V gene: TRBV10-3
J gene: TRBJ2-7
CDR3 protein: CAISVHGHGTSGRDFTYEQYF

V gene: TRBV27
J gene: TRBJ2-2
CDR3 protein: CASARGAGATGELFF

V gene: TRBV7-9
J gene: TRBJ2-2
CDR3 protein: CASSLATTENTGELFF

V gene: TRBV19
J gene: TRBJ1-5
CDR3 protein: CASSRDRAGQPQHF

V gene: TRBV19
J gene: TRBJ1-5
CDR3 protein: CASTVDSLNQPQHF

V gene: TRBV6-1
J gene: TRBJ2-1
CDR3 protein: CASSVTSGRMHEQFF

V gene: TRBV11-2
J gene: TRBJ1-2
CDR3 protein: CASSHERQGSRGYTF

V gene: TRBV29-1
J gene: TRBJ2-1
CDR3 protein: CSAERERPLGEQFF

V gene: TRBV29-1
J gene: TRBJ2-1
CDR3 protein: CSDGTSGREQFF

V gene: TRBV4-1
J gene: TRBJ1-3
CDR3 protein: CASSEDSSGNTIYF

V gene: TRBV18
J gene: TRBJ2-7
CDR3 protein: CASSQFSGYEQYF

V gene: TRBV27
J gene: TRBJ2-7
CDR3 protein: CASSSAGSSYEQYF

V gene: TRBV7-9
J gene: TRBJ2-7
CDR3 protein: CASSPRGAAYEQYF

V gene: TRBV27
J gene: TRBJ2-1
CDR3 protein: CASSGSGSSYNEQFF

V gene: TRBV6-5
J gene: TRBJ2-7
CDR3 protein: CASRGGGRASYEQYF